Listed below are T cell receptor beta chains from one sample, sequenced in a study of Ad26.COV2.S vaccination and SARS-CoV-2 variants. TCRdb's copy holds only in-frame clones and misses some; the assay was immunoSEQ multiplex PCR. The sample lists about 390,000 clones, approximately 90% occurring once. The input for sequencing was peripheral blood, taken in a trial of Ad26.COV2.S vaccine versus placebo. These receptors were taken from a person aged 18-60 years who received the Ad26.COV2.S COVID-19 vaccine or a placebo. Both conserved end residues are part of each CDR3. The D gene is left open where the match is weak. Size tells how often a clone was seen (once, few, many) or the class of an expanded clone, and some rows leave it out.

CDR3 protein,CDR3 DNA,CDR3 length,clone size,D gene,V gene,J gene
CASSQEVRGSNYGYTF,TGCGCCAGCAGCCAAGAGGTTCGGGGGTCTAACTATGGCTACACCTTC,16,NA,NA,TRBV4-1,TRBJ1-2
CASTLFQGSYNEQFF,TGTGCCAGCACACTTTTCCAGGGTTCCTACAATGAGCAGTTCTTC,15,NA,NA,TRBV6-5,TRBJ2-1
CASSPRTFLSYEQYF,TGTGCCAGTAGTCCTCGGACATTCCTTAGCTACGAGCAGTACTTC,15,NA,NA,TRBV19,TRBJ2-7
CATSRDSGGYTF,TGTGCCACCAGCAGAGACAGTGGCGGCTACACCTTC,12,NA,NA,TRBV15,TRBJ1-2
CASSLRSVNNEKLFF,TGTGCCAGCAGCTTAAGGTCCGTAAATAATGAAAAACTGTTTTTT,15,NA,NA,TRBV13,TRBJ1-4
CASSPPGNTGELFF,TGTGCCAGCTCACCACCGGGGAACACCGGGGAGCTGTTTTTT,14,few,NA,TRBV18,TRBJ2-2
CASSTRNTEAFF,TGTGCCAGCAGCACGAGGAACACTGAAGCTTTCTTT,12,many,NA,TRBV21-1,TRBJ1-1
CASRSGTGGDQPQHF,TGTGCCAGCAGATCCGGGACAGGGGGCGATCAGCCCCAGCATTTT,15,NA,TRBD1,TRBV2,TRBJ1-5
CSVLLGYTDTQYF,TGCAGCGTTTTGTTGGGTTACACAGATACGCAGTATTTT,13,NA,NA,TRBV29-1,TRBJ2-3
CASSFLTEQFF,TGTGCCAGCAGCTTCCTTACTGAGCAGTTCTTC,11,NA,NA,TRBV11-2,TRBJ2-1